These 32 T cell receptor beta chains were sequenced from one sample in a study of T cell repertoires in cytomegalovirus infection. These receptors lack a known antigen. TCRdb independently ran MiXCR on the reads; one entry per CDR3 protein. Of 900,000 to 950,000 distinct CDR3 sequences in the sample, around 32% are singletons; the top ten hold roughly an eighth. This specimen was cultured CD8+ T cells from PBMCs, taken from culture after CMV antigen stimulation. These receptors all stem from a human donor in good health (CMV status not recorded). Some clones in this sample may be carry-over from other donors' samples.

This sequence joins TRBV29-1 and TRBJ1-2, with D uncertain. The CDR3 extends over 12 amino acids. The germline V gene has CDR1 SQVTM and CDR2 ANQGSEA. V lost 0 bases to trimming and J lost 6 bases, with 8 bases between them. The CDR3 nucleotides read TGCAGCGTTGAAGACCAAGTCGATGGCTACACCTTC. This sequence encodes CSVEDQVDGYTF.

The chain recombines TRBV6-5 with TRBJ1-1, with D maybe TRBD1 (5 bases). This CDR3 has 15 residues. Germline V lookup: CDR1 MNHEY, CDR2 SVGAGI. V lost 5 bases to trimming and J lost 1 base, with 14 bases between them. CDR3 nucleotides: TGTGCCAGCAGTCCCGACAGATATCGGAACACTGAAGCTTTCTTT. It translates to CASSPDRYRNTEAFF.

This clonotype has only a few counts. The CDR3 sequence is CSASEGQGTLGETQYF. In DNA, the CDR3 is TGCAGTGCTAGCGAGGGGCAGGGGACGCTTGGGGAGACCCAGTACTTC. The V and J genes are TRBV20-1 and TRBJ2-5; weak D call: TRBD1 (6 bases). The germline V gene has CDR1 DFQATT and CDR2 SNEGSKA (reference sequence). V was shortened by 3 bases and J by 5 bases, with 22 bases between the two germline ends. The CDR3 totals 16 residues.

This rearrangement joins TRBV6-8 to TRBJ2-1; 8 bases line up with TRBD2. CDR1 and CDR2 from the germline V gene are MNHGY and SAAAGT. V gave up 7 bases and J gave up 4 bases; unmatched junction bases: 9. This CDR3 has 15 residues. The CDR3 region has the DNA TGTGCCAGCACGCCGGGACTAGAGAATTACAATGAGCAGTTCTTC. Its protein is CASTPGLENYNEQFF.

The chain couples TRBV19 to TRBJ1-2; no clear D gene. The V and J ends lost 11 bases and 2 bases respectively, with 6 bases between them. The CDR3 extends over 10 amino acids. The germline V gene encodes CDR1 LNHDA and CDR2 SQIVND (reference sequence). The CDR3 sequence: CAAFNYGYTF. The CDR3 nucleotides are TGTGCCGCATTCAACTATGGCTACACCTTC.

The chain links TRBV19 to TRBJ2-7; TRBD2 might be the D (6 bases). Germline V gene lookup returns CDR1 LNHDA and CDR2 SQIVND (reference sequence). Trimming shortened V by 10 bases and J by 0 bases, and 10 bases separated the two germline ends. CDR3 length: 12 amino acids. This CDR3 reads CANLGSSYEQYV. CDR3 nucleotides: TGTGCCAACCTCGGGAGCTCCTACGAGCAGTACGTC.

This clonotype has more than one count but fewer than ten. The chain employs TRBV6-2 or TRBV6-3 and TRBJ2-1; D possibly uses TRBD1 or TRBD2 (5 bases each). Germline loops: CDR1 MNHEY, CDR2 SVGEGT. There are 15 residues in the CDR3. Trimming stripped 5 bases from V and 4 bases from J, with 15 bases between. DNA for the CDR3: TGTGCCAGCAGTGAGGGGCTTAACTATTACAATGAGCAGTTCTTC. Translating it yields CASSEGLNYYNEQFF.

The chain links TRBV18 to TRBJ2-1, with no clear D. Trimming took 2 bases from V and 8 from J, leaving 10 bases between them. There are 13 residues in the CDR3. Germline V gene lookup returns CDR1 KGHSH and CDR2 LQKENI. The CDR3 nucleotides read TGTGCCAGCTCACCAAGTCCAATCGATGAGCAGTTCTTC. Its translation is CASSPSPIDEQFF.

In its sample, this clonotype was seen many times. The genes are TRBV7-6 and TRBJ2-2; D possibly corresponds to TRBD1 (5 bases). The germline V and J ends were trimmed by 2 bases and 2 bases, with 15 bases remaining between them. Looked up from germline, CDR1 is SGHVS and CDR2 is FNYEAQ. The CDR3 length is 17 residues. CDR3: CASSLMGQEINTGELFF. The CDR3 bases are TGTGCCAGCAGCTTAATGGGGCAGGAGATTAACACCGGGGAGCTGTTTTTT.

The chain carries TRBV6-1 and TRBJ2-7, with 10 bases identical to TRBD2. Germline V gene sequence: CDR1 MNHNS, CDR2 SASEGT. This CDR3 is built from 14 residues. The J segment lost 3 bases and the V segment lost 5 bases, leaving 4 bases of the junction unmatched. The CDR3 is CASSPTSGYYEQYV. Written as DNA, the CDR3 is TGTGCCAGCAGTCCGACTAGCGGGTACTACGAGCAGTACGTC.

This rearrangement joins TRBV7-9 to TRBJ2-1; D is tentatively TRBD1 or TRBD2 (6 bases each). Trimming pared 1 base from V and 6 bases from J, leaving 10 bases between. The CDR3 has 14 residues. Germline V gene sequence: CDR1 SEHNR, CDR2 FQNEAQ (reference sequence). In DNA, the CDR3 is TGTGCCAGCAGCTTAGAAGGGGGGTTCAATGAGCAGTTCTTC. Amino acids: CASSLEGGFNEQFF.

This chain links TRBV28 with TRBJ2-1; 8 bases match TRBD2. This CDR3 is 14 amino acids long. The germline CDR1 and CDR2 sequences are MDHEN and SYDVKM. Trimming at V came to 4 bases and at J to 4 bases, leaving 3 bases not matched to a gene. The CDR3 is CASSSGGVYNEQFF. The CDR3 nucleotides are TGTGCCAGCAGTTCGGGGGGGGTATACAATGAGCAGTTCTTC.

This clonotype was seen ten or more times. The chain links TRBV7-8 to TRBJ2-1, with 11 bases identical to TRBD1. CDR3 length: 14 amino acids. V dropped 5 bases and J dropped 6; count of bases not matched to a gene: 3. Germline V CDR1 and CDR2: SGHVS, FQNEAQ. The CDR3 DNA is TGTGCCAGCAGCCTCGGGACAGGGGGCAATGAGCAGTTCTTC. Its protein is CASSLGTGGNEQFF.

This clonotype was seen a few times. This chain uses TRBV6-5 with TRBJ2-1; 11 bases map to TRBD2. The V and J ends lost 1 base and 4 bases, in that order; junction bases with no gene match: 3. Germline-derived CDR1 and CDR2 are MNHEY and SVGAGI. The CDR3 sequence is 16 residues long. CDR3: CASSYWVAGGYNEQFF. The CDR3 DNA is TGTGCCAGCAGTTACTGGGTAGCGGGGGGGTACAATGAGCAGTTCTTC.

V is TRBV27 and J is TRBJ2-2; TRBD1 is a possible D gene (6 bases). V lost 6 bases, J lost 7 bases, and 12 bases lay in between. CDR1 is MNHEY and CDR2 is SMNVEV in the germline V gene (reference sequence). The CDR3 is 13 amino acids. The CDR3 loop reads CASRTQGHGELFF. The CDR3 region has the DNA TGTGCCAGCAGGACACAGGGACACGGGGAGCTGTTTTTT.

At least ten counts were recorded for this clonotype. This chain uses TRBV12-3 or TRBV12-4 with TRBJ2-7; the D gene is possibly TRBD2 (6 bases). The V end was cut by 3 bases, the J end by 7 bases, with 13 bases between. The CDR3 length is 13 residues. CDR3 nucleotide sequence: TGTGCCAGCAGTTTTGTGGGGACTGGGGAGCAGTACTTC. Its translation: CASSFVGTGEQYF.

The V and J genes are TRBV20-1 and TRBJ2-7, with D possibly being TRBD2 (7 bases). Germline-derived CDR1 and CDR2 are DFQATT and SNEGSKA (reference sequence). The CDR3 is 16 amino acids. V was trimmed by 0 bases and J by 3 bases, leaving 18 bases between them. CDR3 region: CSARDQSGGGGYEQYF. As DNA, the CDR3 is TGCAGTGCTAGAGATCAGTCGGGGGGAGGGGGCTACGAGCAGTACTTC.

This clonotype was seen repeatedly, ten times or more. The CDR3 protein is CASGPGFYNEQFF. The DNA for the CDR3 is TGTGCCAGCGGGCCAGGGTTCTACAATGAGCAGTTCTTC. This chain links TRBV7-6 with TRBJ2-1; a possible D gene is TRBD1 (5 bases). The CDR3 extends over 13 amino acids. CDR1 and CDR2 (germline): SGHVS, FNYEAQ. The V end was cut by 8 bases, the J end by 3 bases, with 11 bases between. Combining the CDR3 with reference TRBV7-6 and TRBJ2-1 gives the whole variable domain GAGVSQSPRYKVTKRGQDVALRCDPISGHVSLYWYRQALGQGPEFLTYFNYEAQQDKSGLPNDRFSAERPEGSISTLTIQRTEQRDSAMYRCASGPGFYNEQFFGPGTRLTVL.

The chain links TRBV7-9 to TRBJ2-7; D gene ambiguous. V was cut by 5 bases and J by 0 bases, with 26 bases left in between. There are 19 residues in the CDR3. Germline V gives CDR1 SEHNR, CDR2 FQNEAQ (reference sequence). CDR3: CASSAAWGTSETSSYEQYV. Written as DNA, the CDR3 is TGTGCCAGCAGCGCTGCTTGGGGAACCTCAGAGACAAGCTCCTACGAGCAGTACGTC.

The CDR3 is CSARDRGIEAFF. Written as DNA, the CDR3 is TGCAGTGCTAGAGATCGAGGGATTGAAGCTTTCTTT. The chain combines TRBV20-1 with TRBJ1-1; D is uncertain. This CDR3 has 12 residues. Trimming took off 0 bases at V and 7 bases at J, with 9 bases between the two ends. The germline V gene has CDR1 DFQATT and CDR2 SNEGSKA (reference sequence).

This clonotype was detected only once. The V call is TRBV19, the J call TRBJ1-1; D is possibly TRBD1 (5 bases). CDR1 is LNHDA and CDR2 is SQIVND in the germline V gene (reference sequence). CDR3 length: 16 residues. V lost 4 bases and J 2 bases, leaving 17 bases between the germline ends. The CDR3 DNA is TGTGCCAGTAGTAACCCGGAGGGGAGGGACAACACTGAAGCTTTCTTT. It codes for CASSNPEGRDNTEAFF.

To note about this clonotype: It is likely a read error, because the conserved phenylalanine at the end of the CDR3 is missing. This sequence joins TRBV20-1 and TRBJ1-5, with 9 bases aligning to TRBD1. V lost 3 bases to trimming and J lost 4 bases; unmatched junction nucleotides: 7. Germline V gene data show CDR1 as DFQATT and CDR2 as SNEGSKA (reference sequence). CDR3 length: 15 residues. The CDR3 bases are TGCAGTGCTAGTCTTTCGGGACAGGGAAATCAGCCCCAGCATCTT. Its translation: CSASLSGQGNQPQHL.

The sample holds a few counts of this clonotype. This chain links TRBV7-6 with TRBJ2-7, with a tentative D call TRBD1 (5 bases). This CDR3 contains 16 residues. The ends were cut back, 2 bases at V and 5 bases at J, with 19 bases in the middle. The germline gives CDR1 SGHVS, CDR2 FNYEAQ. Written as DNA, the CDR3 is TGTGCCAGCAGCTTACTTAGTGGCAGGGTAGGAAACGAGCAGTACTTC. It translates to CASSLLSGRVGNEQYF. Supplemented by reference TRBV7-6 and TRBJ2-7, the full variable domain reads GAGVSQSPRYKVTKRGQDVALRCDPISGHVSLYWYRQALGQGPEFLTYFNYEAQQDKSGLPNDRFSAERPEGSISTLTIQRTEQRDSAMYRCASSLLSGRVGNEQYFGPGTRLTVT.

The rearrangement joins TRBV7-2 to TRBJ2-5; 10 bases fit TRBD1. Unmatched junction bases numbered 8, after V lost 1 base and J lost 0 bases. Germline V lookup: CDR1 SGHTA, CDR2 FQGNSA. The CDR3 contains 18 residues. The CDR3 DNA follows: TGTGCCAGCAGCTTAGTAGACCGGGACAGGGGACACCAAGAGACCCAGTACTTC. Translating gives CASSLVDRDRGHQETQYF.

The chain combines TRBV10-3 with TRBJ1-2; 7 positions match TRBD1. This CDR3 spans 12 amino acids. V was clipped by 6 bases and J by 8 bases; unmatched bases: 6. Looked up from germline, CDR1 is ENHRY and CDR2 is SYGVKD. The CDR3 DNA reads TGTGCCATCAGAACGGACAGGCACGGCTACACCTTC. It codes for CAIRTDRHGYTF.

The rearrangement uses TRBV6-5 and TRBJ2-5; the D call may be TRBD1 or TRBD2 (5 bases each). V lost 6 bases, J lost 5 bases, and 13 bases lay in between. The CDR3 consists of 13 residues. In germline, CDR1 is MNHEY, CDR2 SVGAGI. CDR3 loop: CASRLLEGETQYF. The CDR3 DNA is TGTGCCAGCAGGCTCCTTGAGGGGGAGACCCAGTACTTC.

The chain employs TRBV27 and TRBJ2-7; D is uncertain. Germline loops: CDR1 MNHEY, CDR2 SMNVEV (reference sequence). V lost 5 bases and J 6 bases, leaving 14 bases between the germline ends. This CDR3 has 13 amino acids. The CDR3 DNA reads TGTGCCAGCAGTACTCTGACCGGCGGCGAGCAGTACGTC. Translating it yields CASSTLTGGEQYV.

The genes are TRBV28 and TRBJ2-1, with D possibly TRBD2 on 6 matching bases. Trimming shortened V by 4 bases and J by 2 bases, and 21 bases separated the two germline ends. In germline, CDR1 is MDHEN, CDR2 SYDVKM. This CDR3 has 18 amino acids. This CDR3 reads CASSSNPLAPDPYNEQFF. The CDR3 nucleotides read TGTGCCAGCAGTTCAAACCCACTAGCTCCGGACCCCTACAATGAGCAGTTCTTC.

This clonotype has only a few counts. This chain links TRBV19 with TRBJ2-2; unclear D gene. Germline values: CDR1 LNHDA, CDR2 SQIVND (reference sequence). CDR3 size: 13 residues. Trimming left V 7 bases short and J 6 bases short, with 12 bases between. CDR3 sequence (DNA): TGTGCCAGTACCATACGGTGGTCCGGGGAGCTGTTTTTT. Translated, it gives CASTIRWSGELFF. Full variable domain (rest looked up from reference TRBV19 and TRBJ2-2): DGGITQSPKYLFRKEGQNVTLSCEQNLNHDAMYWYRQDPGQGLRLIYYSQIVNDFQKGDIAEGYSVSREKKESFPLTVTSAQKNPTAFYLCASTIRWSGELFFGEGSRLTVL.

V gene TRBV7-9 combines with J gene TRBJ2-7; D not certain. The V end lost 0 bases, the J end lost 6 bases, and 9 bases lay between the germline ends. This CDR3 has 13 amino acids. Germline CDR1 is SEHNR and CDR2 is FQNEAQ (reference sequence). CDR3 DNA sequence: TGTGCCAGCAGCTTAGCCGAGTTGCGCGAGCAGTACGTC. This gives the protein CASSLAELREQYV.

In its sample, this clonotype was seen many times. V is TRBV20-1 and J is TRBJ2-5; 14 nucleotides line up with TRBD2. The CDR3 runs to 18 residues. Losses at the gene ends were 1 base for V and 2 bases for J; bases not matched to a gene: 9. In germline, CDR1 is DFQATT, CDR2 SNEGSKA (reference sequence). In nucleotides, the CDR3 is TGCAGTGCTAGAGCCGGACTAGCGGGGGGCGGCCCTCAAGAGACCCAGTACTTC. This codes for CSARAGLAGGGPQETQYF.

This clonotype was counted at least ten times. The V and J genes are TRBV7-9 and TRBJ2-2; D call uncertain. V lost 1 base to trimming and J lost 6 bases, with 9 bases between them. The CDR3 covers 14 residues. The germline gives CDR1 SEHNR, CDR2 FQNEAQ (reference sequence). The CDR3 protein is CASSLVGSAGELFF. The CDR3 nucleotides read TGTGCCAGCAGCTTAGTAGGGTCGGCCGGGGAGCTGTTTTTT.